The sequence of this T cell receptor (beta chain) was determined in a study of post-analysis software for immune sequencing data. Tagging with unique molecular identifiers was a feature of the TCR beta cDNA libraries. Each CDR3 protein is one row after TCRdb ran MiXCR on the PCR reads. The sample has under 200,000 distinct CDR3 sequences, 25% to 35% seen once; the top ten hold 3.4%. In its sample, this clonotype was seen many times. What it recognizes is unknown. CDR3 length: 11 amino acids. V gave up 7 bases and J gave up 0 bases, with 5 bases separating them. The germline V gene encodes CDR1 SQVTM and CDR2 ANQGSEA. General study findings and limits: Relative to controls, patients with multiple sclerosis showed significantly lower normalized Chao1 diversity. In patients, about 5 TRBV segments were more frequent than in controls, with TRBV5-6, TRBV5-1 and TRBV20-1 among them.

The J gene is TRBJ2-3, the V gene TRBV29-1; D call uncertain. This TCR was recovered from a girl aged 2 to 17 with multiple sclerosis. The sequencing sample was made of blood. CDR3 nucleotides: TGCAGCGGATCGAGCACAGATACGCAGTATTTT. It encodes CSGSSTDTQYF.